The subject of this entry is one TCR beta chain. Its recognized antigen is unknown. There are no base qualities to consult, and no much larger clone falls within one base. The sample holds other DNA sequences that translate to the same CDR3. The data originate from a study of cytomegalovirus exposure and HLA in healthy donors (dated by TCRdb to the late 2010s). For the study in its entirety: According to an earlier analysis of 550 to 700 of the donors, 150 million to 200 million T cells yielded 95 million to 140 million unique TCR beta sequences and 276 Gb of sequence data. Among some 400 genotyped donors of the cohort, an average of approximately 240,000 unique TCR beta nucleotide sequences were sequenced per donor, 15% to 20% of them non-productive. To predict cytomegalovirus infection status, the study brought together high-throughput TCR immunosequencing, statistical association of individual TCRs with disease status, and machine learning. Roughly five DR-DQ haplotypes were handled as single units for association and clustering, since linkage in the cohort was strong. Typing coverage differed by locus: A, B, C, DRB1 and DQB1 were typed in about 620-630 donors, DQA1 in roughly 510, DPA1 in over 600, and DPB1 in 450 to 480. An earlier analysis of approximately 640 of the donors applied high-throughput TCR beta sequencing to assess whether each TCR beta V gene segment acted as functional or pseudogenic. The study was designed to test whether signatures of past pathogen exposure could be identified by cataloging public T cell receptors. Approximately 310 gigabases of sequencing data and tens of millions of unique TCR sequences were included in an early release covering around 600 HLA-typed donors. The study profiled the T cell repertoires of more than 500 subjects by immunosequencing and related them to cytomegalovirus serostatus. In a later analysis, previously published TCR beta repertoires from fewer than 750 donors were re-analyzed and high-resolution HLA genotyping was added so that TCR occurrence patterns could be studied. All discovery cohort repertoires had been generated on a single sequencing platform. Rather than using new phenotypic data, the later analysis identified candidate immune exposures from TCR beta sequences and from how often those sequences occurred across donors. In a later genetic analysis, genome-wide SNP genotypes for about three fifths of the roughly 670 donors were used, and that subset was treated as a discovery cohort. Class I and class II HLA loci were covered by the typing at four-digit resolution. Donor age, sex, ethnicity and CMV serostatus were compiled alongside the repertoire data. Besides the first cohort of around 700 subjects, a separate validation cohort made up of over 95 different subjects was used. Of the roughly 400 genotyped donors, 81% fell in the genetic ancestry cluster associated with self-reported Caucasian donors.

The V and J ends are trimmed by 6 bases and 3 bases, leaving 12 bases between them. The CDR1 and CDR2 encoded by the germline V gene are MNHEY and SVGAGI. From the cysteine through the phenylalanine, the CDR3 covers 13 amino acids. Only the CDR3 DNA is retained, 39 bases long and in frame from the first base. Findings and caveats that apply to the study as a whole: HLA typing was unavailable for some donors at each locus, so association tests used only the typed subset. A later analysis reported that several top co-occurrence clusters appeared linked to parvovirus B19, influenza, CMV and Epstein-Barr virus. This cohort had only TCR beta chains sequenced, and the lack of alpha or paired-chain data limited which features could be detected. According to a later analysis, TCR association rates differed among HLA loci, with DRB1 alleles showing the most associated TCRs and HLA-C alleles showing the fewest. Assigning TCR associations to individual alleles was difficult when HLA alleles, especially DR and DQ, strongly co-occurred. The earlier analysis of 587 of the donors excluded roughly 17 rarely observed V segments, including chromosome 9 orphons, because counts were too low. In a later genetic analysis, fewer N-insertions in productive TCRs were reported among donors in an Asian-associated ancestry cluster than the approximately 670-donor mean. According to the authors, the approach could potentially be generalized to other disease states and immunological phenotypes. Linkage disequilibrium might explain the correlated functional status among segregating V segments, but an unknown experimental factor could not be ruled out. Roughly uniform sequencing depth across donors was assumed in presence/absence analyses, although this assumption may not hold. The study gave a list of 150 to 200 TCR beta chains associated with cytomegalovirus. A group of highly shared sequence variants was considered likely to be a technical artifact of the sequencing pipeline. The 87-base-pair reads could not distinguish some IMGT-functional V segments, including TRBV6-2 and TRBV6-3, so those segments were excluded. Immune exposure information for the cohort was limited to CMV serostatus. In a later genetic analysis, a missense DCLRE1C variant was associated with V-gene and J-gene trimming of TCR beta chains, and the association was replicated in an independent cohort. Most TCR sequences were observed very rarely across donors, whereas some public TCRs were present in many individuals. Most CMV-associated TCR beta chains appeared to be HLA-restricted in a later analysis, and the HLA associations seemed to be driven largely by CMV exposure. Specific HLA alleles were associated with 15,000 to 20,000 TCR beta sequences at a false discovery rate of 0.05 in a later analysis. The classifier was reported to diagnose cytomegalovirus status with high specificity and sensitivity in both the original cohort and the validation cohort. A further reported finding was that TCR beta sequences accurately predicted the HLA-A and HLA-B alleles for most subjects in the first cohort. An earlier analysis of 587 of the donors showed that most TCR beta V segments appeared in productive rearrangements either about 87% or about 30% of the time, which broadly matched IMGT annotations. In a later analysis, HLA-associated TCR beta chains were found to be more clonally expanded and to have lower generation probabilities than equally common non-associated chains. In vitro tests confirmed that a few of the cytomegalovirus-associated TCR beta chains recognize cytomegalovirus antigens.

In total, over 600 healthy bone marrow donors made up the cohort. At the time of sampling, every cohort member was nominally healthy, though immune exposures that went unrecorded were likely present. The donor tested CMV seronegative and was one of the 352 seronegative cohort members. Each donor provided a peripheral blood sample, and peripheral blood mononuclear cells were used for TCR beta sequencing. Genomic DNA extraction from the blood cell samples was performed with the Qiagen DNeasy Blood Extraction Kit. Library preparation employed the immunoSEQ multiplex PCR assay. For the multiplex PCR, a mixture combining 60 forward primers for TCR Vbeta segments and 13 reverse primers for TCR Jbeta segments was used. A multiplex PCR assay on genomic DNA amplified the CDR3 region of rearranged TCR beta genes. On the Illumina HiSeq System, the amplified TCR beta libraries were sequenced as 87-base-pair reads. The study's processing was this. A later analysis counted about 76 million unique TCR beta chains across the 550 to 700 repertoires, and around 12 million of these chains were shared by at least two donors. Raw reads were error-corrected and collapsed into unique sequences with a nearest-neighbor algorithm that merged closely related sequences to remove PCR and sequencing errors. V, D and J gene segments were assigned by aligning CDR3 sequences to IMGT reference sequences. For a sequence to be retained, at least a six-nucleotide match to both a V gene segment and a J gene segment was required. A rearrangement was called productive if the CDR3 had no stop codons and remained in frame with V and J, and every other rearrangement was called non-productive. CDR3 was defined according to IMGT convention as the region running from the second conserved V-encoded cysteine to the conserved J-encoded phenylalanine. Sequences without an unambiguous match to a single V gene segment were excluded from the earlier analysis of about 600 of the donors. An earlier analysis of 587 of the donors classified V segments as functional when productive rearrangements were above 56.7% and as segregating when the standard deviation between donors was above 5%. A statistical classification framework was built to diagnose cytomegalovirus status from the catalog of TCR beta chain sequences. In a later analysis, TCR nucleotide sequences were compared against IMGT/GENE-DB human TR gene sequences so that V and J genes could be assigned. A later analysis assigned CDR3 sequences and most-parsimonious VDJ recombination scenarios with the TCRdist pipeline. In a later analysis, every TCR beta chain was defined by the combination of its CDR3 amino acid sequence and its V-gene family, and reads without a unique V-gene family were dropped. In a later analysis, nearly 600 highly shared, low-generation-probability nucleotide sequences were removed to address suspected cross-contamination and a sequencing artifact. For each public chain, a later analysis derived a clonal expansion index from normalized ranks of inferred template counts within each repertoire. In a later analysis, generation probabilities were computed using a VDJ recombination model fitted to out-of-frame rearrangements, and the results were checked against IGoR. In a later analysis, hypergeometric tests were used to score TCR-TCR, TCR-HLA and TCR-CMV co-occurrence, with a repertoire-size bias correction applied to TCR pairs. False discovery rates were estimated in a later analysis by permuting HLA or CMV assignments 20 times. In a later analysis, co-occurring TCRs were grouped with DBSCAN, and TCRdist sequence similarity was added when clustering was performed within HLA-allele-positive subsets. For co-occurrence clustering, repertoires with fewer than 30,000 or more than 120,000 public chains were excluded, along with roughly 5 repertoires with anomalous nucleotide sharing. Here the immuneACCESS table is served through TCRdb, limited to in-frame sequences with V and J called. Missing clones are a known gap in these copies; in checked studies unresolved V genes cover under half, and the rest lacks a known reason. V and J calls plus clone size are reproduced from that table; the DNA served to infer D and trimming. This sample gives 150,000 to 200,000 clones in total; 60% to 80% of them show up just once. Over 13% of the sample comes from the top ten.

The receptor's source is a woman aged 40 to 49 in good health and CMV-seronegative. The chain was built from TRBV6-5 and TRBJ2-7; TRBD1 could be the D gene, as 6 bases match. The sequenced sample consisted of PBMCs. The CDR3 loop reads CASSRDTFYEQYF. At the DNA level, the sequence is TGTGCCAGCAGCCGGGACACATTCTACGAGCAGTACTTC.